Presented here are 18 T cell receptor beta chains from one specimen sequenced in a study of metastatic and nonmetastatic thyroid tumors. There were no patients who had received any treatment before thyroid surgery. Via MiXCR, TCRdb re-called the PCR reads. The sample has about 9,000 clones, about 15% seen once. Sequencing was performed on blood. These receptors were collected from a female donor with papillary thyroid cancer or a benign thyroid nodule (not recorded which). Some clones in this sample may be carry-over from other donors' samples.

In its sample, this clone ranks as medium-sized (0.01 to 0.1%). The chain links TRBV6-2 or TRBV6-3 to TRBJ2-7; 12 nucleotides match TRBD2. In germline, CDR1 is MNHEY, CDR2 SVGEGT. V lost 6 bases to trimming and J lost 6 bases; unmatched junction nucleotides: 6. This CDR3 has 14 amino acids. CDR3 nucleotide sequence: TGTGCCAGCAGCCCGACTAGCGGGAGAAGCGAGCAGTACTTC. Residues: CASSPTSGRSEQYF.

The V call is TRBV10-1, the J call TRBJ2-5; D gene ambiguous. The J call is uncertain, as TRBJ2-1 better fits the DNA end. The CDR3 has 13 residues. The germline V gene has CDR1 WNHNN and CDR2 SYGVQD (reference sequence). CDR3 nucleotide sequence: TGCGCCAGCAGTGAGAGCCGGTACAATTATCAGTTCTTC. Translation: CASSESRYNYQFF.

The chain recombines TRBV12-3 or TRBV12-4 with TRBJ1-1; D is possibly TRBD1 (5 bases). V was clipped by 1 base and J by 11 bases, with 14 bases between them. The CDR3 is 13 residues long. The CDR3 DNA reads TGTGCCAGCAGTTTAGGTGTGGGGCTTGAGGCTTTCTTT. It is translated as CASSLGVGLEAFF.

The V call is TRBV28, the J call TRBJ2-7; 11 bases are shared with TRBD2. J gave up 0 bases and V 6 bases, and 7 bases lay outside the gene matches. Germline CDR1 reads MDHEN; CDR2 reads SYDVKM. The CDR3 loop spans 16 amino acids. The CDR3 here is CASRTLTSGNSYEQYF. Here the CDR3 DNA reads TGTGCCAGCAGGACCCTGACTAGCGGGAACTCCTACGAGCAGTACTTC.

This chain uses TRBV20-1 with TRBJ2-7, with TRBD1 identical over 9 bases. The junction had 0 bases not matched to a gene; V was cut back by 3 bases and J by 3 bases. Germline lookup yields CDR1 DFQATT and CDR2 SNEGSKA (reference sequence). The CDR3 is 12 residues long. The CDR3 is CSARTGGYEQYF. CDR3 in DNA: TGCAGTGCTAGGACAGGGGGCTACGAGCAGTACTTC.

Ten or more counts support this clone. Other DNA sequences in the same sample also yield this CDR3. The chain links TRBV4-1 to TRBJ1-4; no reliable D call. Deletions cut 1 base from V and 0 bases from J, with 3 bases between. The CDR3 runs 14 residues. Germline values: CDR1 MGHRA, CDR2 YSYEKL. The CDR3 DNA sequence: TGCGCCAGCAGCCAAGTATCAACTAATGAAAAACTGTTTTTT. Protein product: CASSQVSTNEKLFF.

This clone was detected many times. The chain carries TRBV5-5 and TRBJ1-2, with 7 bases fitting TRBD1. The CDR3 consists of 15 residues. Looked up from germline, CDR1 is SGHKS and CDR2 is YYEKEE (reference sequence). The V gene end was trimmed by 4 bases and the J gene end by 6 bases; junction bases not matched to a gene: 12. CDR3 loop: CASSTEGTAGDGYTF. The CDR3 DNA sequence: TGTGCCAGCAGCACGGAAGGGACAGCCGGAGATGGCTACACCTTC.

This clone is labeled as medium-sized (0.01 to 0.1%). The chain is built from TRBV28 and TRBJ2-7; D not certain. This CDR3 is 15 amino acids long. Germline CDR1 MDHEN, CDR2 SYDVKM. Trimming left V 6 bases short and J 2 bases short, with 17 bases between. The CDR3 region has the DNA TGTGCCAGCAGGAGACGAAGGGCAGGTGCCTACGAGCAGTACTTC. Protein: CASRRRRAGAYEQYF.

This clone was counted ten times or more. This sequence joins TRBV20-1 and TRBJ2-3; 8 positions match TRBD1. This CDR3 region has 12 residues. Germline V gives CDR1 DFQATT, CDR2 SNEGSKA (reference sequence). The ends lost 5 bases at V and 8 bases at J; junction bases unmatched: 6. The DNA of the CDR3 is TGCAGTGCTCCCGCTACAGGGGGTACGCAGTATTTT. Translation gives CSAPATGGTQYF.

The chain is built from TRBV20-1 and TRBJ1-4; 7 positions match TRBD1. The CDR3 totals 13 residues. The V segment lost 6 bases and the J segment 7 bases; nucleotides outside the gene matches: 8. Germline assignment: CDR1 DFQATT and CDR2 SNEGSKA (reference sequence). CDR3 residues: CSARGAGGEKLFF. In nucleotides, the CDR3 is TGCAGTGCCAGGGGGGCTGGGGGTGAAAAACTGTTTTTT.

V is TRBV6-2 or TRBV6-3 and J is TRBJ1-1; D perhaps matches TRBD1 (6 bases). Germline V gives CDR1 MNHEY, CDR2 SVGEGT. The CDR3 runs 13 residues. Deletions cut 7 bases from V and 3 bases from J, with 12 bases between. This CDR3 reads CASIQQGYTEAFF. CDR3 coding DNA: TGTGCCAGCATCCAACAGGGTTACACTGAAGCTTTCTTT.

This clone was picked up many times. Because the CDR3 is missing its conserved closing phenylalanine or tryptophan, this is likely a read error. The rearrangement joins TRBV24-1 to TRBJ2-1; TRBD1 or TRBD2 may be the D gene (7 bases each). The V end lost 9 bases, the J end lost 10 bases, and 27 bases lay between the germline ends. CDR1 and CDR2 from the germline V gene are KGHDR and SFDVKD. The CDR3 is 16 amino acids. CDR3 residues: CATSKADRAGVWEQFL. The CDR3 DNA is TGTGCCACCTCAAAAGCCGACAGGGCGGGGGTCTGGGAGCAGTTCCTC.

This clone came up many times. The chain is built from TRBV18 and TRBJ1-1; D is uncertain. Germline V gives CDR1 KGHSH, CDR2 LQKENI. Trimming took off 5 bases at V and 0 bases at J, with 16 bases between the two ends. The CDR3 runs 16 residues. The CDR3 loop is CASSSEDPYVNTEAFF. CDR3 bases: TGTGCCAGCTCATCCGAGGACCCTTACGTGAACACTGAAGCTTTCTTT.

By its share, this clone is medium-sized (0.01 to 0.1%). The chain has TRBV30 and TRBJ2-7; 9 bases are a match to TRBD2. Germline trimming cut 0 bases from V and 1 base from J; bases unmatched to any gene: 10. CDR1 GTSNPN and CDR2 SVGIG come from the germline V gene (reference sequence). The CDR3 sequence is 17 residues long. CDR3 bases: TGTGCCTGGAGTGTAAGGTGGAGCGGGAGGTCTTCCTACGAGCAGTACTTC. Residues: CAWSVRWSGRSSYEQYF.

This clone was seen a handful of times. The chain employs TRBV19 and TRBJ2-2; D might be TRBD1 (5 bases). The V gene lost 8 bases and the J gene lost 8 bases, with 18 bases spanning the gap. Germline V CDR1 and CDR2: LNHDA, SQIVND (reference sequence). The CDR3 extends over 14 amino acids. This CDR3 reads CASWFVRAKGELFF. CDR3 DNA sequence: TGTGCCAGTTGGTTCGTCAGGGCTAAGGGGGAGCTGTTTTTT.

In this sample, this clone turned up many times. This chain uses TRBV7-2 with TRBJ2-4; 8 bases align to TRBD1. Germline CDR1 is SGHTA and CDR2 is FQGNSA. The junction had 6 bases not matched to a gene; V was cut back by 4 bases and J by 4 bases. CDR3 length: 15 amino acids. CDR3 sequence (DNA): TGTGCCAGCAGCTGGGAGACAGGGGTTAAAAACATTCAGTACTTC. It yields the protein CASSWETGVKNIQYF.

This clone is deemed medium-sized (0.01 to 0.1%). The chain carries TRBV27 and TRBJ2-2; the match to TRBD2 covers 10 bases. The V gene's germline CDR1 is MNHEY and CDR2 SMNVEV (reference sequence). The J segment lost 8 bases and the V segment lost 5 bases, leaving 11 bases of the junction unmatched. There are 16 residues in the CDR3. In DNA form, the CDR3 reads TGTGCCAGCAGTCAATATCCCACTAGCGGGACAGGGGAGCTGTTTTTT. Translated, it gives CASSQYPTSGTGELFF.

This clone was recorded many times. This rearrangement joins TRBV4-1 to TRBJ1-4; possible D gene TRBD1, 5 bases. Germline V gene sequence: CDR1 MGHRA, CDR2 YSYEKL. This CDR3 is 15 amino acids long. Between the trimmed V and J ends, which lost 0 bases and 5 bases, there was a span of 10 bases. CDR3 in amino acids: CASSQDRGGNEKLFF. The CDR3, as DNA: TGCGCCAGCAGCCAAGATCGGGGGGGGAATGAAAAACTGTTTTTT.